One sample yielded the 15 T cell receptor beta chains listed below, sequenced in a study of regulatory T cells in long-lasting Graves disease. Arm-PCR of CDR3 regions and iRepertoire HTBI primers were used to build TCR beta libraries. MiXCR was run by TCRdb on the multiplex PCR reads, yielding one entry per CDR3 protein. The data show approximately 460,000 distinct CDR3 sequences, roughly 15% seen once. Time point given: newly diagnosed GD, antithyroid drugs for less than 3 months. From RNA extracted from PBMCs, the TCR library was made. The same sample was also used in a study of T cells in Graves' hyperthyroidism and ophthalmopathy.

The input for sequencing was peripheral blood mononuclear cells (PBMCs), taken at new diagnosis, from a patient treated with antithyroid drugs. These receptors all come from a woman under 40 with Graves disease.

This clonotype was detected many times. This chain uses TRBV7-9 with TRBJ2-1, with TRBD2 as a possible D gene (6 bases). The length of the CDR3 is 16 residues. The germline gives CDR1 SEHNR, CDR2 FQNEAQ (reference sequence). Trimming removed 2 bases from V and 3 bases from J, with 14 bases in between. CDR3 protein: CASSLLAGSNYNEQFF. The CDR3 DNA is TGTGCCAGCAGCTTATTGGCGGGATCGAACTACAATGAGCAGTTCTTC.

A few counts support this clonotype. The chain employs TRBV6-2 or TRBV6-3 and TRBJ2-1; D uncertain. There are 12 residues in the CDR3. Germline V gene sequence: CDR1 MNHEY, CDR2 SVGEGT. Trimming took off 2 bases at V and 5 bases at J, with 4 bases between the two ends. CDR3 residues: CASSYANNEQFF. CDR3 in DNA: TGTGCCAGCAGTTACGCAAACAATGAGCAGTTCTTC.

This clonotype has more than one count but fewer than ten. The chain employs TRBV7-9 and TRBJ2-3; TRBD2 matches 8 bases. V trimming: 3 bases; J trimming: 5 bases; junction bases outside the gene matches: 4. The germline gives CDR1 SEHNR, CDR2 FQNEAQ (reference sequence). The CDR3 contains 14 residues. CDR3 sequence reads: CASSFAGREDTQYF. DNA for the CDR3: TGTGCCAGCAGCTTTGCCGGGAGGGAAGATACGCAGTATTTT.

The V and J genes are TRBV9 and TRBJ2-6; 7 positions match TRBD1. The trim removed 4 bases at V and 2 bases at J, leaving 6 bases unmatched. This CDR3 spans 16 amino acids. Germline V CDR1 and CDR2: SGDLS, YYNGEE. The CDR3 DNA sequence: TGTGCCAGCAGCATCGACAGGGAGACTGGGGCCAACGTCCTGACTTTC. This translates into CASSIDRETGANVLTF.

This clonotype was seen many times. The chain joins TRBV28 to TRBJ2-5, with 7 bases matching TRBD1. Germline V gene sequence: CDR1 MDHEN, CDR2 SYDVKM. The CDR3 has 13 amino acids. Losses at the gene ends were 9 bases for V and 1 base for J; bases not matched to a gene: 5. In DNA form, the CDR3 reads TGTGCCAGTGGTGGACAGGCCCAAGAGACCCAGTACTTC. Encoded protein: CASGGQAQETQYF.

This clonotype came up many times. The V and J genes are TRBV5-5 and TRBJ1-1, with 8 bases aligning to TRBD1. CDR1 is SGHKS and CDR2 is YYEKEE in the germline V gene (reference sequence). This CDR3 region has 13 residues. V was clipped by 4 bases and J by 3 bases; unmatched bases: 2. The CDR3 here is CASSIQGDTEAFF. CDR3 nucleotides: TGTGCCAGCAGCATACAGGGGGACACTGAAGCTTTCTTT. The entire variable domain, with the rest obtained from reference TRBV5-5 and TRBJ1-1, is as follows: DAGVTQSPTHLIKTRGQQVTLRCSPISGHKSVSWYQQVLGQGPQFIFQYYEKEERGRGNFPDRFSARQFPNYSSELNVNALLLGDSALYLCASSIQGDTEAFFGQGTRLTVV.

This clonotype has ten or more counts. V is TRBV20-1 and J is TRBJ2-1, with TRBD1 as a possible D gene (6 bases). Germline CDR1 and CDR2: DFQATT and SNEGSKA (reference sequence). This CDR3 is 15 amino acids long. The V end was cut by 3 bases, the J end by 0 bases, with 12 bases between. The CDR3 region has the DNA TGCAGTGCTAGTACGACAGGTAGCTCCTACAATGAGCAGTTCTTC. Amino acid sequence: CSASTTGSSYNEQFF.

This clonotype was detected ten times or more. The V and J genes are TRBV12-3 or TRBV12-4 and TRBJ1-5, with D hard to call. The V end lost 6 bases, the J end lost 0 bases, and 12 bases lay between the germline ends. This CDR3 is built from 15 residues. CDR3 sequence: CASSLRRNSNQPQHF. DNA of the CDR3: TGTGCCAGCAGCCTCAGGAGGAATAGCAATCAGCCCCAGCATTTT.

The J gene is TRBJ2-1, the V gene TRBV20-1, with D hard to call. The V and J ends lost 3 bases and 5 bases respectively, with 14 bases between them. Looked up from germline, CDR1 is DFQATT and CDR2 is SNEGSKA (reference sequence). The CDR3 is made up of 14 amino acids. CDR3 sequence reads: CSARFRPANNEQFF. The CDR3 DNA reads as TGCAGTGCTAGGTTTCGTCCAGCGAACAATGAGCAGTTCTTC.

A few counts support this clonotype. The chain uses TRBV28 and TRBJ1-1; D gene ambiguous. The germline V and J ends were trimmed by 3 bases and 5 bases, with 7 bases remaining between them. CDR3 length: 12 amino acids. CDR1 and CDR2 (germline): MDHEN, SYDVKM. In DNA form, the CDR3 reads TGTGCCAGCAGTTTGACACAGACTGAAGCTTTCTTT. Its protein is CASSLTQTEAFF. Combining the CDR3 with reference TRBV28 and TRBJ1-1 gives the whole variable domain DVKVTQSSRYLVKRTGEKVFLECVQDMDHENMFWYRQDPGLGLRLIYFSYDVKMKEKGDIPEGYSVSREKKERFSLILESASTNQTSMYLCASSLTQTEAFFGQGTRLTVV.

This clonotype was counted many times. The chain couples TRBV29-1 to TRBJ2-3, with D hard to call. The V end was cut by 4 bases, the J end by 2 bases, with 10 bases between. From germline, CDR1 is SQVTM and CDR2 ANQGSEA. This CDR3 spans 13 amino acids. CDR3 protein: CSVALGITDTQYF. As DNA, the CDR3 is TGCAGCGTTGCCCTGGGGATCACAGATACGCAGTATTTT.

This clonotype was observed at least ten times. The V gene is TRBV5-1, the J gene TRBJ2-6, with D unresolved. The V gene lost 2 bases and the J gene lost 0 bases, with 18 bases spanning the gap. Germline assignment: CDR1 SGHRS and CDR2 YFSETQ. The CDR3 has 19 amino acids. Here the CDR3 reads CASSLSGTSGFSGANVLTF. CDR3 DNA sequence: TGCGCCAGCAGCTTATCGGGCACGTCAGGTTTCTCTGGGGCCAACGTCCTGACTTTC. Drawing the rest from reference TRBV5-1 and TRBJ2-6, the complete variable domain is KAGVTQTPRYLIKTRGQQVTLSCSPISGHRSVSWYQQTPGQGLQFLFEYFSETQRNKGNFPGRFSGRQFSNSRSEMNVSTLELGDSALYLCASSLSGTSGFSGANVLTFGAGSRLTVL.

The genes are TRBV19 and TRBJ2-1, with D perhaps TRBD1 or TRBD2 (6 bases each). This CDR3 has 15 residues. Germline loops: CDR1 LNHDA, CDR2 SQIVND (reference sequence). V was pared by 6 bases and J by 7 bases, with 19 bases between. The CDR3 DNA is TGTGCCAGTAGCTCGGGGGACATGTGGGGAAATGAGCAGTTCTTC. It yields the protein CASSSGDMWGNEQFF.

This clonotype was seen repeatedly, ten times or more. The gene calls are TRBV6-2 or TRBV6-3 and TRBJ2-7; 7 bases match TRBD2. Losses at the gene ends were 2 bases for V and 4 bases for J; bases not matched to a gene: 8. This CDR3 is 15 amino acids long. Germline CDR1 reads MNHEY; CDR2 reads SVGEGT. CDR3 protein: CASSYQRGNSYEQYF. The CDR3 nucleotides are TGTGCCAGCAGTTACCAGCGGGGAAATTCGTACGAGCAGTACTTC.

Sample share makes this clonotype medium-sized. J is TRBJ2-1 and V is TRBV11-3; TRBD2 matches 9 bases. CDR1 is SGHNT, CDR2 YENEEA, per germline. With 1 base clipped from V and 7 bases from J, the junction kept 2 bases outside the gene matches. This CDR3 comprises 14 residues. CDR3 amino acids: CASSLGGRGNEQFF. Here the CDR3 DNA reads TGTGCCAGCAGCTTAGGCGGGAGGGGGAATGAGCAGTTCTTC. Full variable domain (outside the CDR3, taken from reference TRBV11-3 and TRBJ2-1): EAGVVQSPRYKIIEKKQPVAFWCNPISGHNTLYWYLQNLGQGPELLIRYENEEAVDDSQLPKDRFSAERLKGVDSTLKIQPAELGDSAVYLCASSLGGRGNEQFFGPGTRLTVL.